A selection of T cell receptor beta chains follows, all from one sample in a study of T cells after yellow fever vaccination. TCRdb passed the 5' RACE reads through MiXCR, listing each CDR3 protein once. The table lists about 60,000 distinct CDR3 sequences, around 6.5% of them singletons. This specimen consisted of CD8+ T cells sorted from PBMCs, obtained on the day of the first yellow fever vaccination. All receptors derive from a man aged 18 to 35 who received the YFV17D yellow fever vaccine. CDR3s include the opening cysteine and the closing phenylalanine or tryptophan. Fields, in order: clone size, J gene, CDR3 length, V gene, CDR3 protein. Where a row states a size, it is once, few, many or the class of an expanded clone; other rows omit it.

>few|TRBJ2-2|15|TRBV4-2
CASTQGAGSSGELFF
>many|TRBJ1-1|15|TRBV6-1
CASSVTRRGNTEAFF
>many|TRBJ2-3|15|TRBV6-1
CASSETVPDADTQYF
>few|TRBJ2-7|13|TRBV6-5
CASSRSPLNEQYF
>many|TRBJ1-2|14|TRBV12-3/TRBV12-4
CASSRTGENYGYTF
>medium-sized|TRBJ2-1|11|TRBV7-9
CASSFNRRQFF
>few|TRBJ2-3|15|TRBV7-3
CASSLGGISTDTQYF
>few|TRBJ1-2|16|TRBV5-1
CASSPAPGTGPYGYTF
>few|TRBJ1-2|17|TRBV21-1
CASGLLSRDTANYGYTF
>many|TRBJ2-2|13|TRBV12-5
CASGTGFTGELFF
>many|TRBJ2-5|18|TRBV5-6
CASSLARASRSGGETQYF
>NA|TRBJ1-6|12|TRBV4-1
CASSSINSPLHF
>NA|TRBJ1-1|16|TRBV6-5
CASSYRDRGPNTEAFF
>few|TRBJ2-1|16|TRBV5-1
CASSLTSGGLYNEQFF
>few|TRBJ2-2|16|TRBV12-3/TRBV12-4
CASSLRDQGGSGELFF
>few|TRBJ1-6|15|TRBV27
CASSFGGGIGSPLHF
>few|TRBJ2-3|16|TRBV9
CASSVETSGGTDTQYF
>many|TRBJ1-2|12|TRBV5-5
CASSLGGYGYTF
>many|TRBJ2-7|12|TRBV12-3/TRBV12-4
CASSSTSYEQYF
>many|TRBJ2-2|15|TRBV21-1
CASSKEQGNTGELFF
>many|TRBJ2-7|14|TRBV12-3/TRBV12-4
CASSPGQGVDEQYF
>NA|TRBJ2-1|15|TRBV7-8
CASDQRGGPSNEQFF
>few|TRBJ2-1|13|TRBV29-1
CSVEEGEEGKQFF
>NA|TRBJ2-3|15|TRBV20-1
CSARVTSGDTDTQYF
>many|TRBJ2-3|15|TRBV27
CASSKAGDYTDTQYF
>few|TRBJ2-1|13|TRBV12-3/TRBV12-4
CASSSGTYNEQFF
>few|TRBJ1-6|18|TRBV5-1
CASSLRGTTRTDNSPLHF
>many|TRBJ2-5|17|TRBV28
CASSLWQGTGGEETQYF
>few|TRBJ2-5|15|TRBV7-8
CASSTPGQGMETQYF
>many|TRBJ2-7|15|TRBV5-6
CASSKTETGEDEQYF
>NA|TRBJ2-7|14|TRBV19
CASSAGTGTYEQYF
>many|TRBJ1-5|11|TRBV5-5
CASSAGRDQHF
>few|TRBJ2-3|15|TRBV6-4
CASSARVEPTDTQYF
>many|TRBJ1-1|13|TRBV4-3
CASSQDLNTEAFF
>medium-sized|TRBJ1-1|14|TRBV27
CASTLTSANTEAFF
>few|TRBJ1-2|18|TRBV29-1
CSSRTGGGGPTNNYGYTF
>many|TRBJ2-5|15|TRBV5-6
CASSADSVNQETQYF
>few|TRBJ1-2|15|TRBV20-1
CSALSSGTGDYGYTF
>many|TRBJ1-5|13|TRBV27
CASSLGQRQPQHF
>NA|TRBJ2-1|20|TRBV4-1
CASSQGPPLAEGSSYNEQFF
>NA|TRBJ1-5|15|TRBV7-9
CASSRGRSGNQPQHF